This T cell receptor (beta chain) was obtained from a study of blood T cell repertoires in COVID-19. The overall study: Samples representing acute and convalescent COVID-19 were sourced from the United States, Italy and Spain.

Sequencing was performed with immunoSEQ multiplex PCR; in TCRdb, only in-frame clones are kept and a portion is missing. The repertoire includes fewer than 85,000 clones, over 65% of them detected once, and 2.6% sits in the top ten. Trimming at V came to 6 bases and at J to 4 bases, leaving 9 bases not matched to a gene. Germline CDR1 MNHEY, CDR2 SVGAGI. The CDR3 covers 14 residues. The specimen sequenced was peripheral blood. This chain links TRBV6-5 with TRBJ2-7; TRBD1 matches 7 bases. The receptor was isolated from a human donor with acute or convalescent COVID-19. The donor label of this sample is uncertain. In DNA, the CDR3 is TGTGCCAGCAGACAGGGGCCACTCTCTTACGAGCAGTACTTC. Amino acid sequence: CASRQGPLSYEQYF.